These 16 T cell receptor beta chains were all obtained from the same sample, sequenced in a study of blood T cell repertoires in COVID-19. The method was immunoSEQ multiplex PCR; TCRdb's version includes in-frame clones alone and lacks a portion of them. The table lists under 450,000 clones, 80% to 95% of them singletons, with about 0.83% in the top ten. The source material was PBMCs or T cells enriched from blood (not recorded which). The source of these receptors is a woman in her 40s who had been exposed to COVID-19.

The CDR3 sequence: CASTIKLSGNTIYF. For the CDR3, the DNA is TGTGCCAGTACTATCAAACTCTCTGGAAACACCATATATTTT. V gene TRBV19 combines with J gene TRBJ1-3; D is ambiguous. V was clipped by 7 bases and J by 0 bases, with 10 bases between them. This CDR3 contains 14 residues. Germline loops: CDR1 LNHDA, CDR2 SQIVND (reference sequence). Looking up the rest from reference TRBV19 and TRBJ1-3 gives the full variable domain: DGGITQSPKYLFRKEGQNVTLSCEQNLNHDAMYWYRQDPGQGLRLIYYSQIVNDFQKGDIAEGYSVSREKKESFPLTVTSAQKNPTAFYLCASTIKLSGNTIYFGEGSWLTVV.

The chain carries TRBV5-1 and TRBJ1-2; D possibly corresponds to TRBD1 (5 bases). Trimming took off 4 bases at V and 8 bases at J, with 18 bases between the two ends. CDR3 size: 14 residues. The germline gives CDR1 SGHRS, CDR2 YFSETQ. The CDR3 reads CASSTGTSEGGYTF. CDR3 DNA sequence: TGCGCCAGCAGCACCGGGACTTCGGAAGGAGGCTACACCTTC.

This sequence joins TRBV4-2 and TRBJ2-7; the D is unclear. Trimming left V 4 bases short and J 3 bases short, with 10 bases between. The CDR3 runs 13 residues. Per germline, CDR1 LGHNA and CDR2 YNFKEQ. Here the CDR3 DNA reads TGTGCCAGCAGCCTGTATTCCAGCTACGAGCAGTACTTC. Amino acids: CASSLYSSYEQYF.

The chain couples TRBV7-9 to TRBJ1-5; D gene ambiguous. From germline, CDR1 is SEHNR and CDR2 FQNEAQ (reference sequence). This CDR3 has 18 amino acids. Trimming took off 0 bases at V and 0 bases at J, with 15 bases between the two ends. The CDR3 region has the DNA TGTGCCAGCAGCTTAGCCACAGCCGCACTGTGTAGCAATCAGCCCCAGCATTTT. This translates into CASSLATAALCSNQPQHF.

The chain is built from TRBV7-9 and TRBJ1-2, with 9 bases lining up with TRBD1. The CDR3 runs 14 residues. V was pared by 6 bases and J by 5 bases, with 7 bases of the junction left unmatched. CDR1 and CDR2 (germline): SEHNR, FQNEAQ (reference sequence). The CDR3 reads CASSLGTGRYGYTF. The CDR3 DNA is TGTGCCAGCAGTTTGGGGACAGGGAGGTATGGCTACACCTTC.

This clone was picked up a small number of times. V is TRBV2 and J is TRBJ2-7, with 10 positions matching TRBD2. In germline, CDR1 is SNHLY, CDR2 FYNNEI. J was trimmed by 2 bases and V by 8 bases; bases with no gene match: 3. This CDR3 is 13 amino acids long. The CDR3 sequence: CASRAGGTYEQYF. DNA of the CDR3: TGTGCCAGCCGAGCGGGGGGGACCTACGAGCAGTACTTC. Full variable domain (rest looked up from reference TRBV2 and TRBJ2-7): EPEVTQTPSHQVTQMGQEVILRCVPISNHLYFYWYRQILGQKVEFLVSFYNNEISEKSEIFDDQFSVERPDGSNFTLKIRSTKLEDSAMYFCASRAGGTYEQYFGPGTRLTVT.

V gene TRBV4-3 combines with J gene TRBJ1-5, with no clear D. The CDR3 runs 17 residues. In germline, CDR1 is LGHNA, CDR2 YSLEER. The V end was cut by 0 bases, the J end by 2 bases, with 14 bases between. The DNA of the CDR3 is TGCGCCAGCAGCCAAGACGGGCCCCCGGAGGGCAATCAGCCCCAGCATTTT. Its protein is CASSQDGPPEGNQPQHF.

The rearrangement links TRBV29-1 to TRBJ2-3, with unresolved D. CDR1 SQVTM and CDR2 ANQGSEA come from the germline V gene. V was cut by 4 bases and J by 9 bases, with 17 bases left in between. CDR3 length: 13 residues. The DNA of the CDR3 is TGCAGCGTTGCCTCCAAACGCCAGGTCACGCAGTATTTT. Protein product: CSVASKRQVTQYF.

The genes are TRBV2 and TRBJ1-6; D unresolved. Germline V gene sequence: CDR1 SNHLY, CDR2 FYNNEI. Trimming cost V 2 bases and J 14 bases, with 7 bases left between them. CDR3 size: 11 residues. CDR3 protein: CASSETDTLHF. DNA for the CDR3: TGTGCCAGCAGTGAAACCGACACCCTCCACTTT.

V gene TRBV5-1 combines with J gene TRBJ2-3, with 10 positions matching TRBD2. Unmatched junction bases numbered 5, after V lost 2 bases and J lost 5 bases. Germline values: CDR1 SGHRS, CDR2 YFSETQ. The CDR3 spans 15 residues. This chain's CDR3 is CASSLRTSGLDTQYF. The CDR3 nucleotides are TGCGCCAGCAGCTTAAGGACTAGCGGATTAGATACGCAGTATTTT.

The chain carries TRBV9 and TRBJ1-2; weak D call: TRBD1 (6 bases). V lost 5 bases to trimming and J lost 2 bases, with 13 bases between them. The germline CDR1 and CDR2 sequences are SGDLS and YYNGEE. This CDR3 spans 14 amino acids. DNA for the CDR3: TGTGCCAGCAGTGACCAACAGGGAAACTATGGCTACACCTTC. It specifies CASSDQQGNYGYTF.

The J gene is TRBJ1-1, the V gene TRBV29-1, with 7 bases lining up with TRBD1. The CDR3 contains 15 residues. From germline, CDR1 is SQVTM and CDR2 ANQGSEA. Unmatched junction bases numbered 10, after V lost 6 bases and J lost 0 bases. In nucleotides, the CDR3 is TGCAGCGTGGCAAAGGGACAGATCATGAACACTGAAGCTTTCTTT. Translation: CSVAKGQIMNTEAFF.

This clone was seen once. V usage is TRBV7-9 and J usage is TRBJ2-2; 9 positions agree with TRBD1. CDR3 length: 18 amino acids. V lost 5 bases to trimming and J lost 4 bases; unmatched junction nucleotides: 14. CDR1 is SEHNR and CDR2 is FQNEAQ in the germline V gene (reference sequence). This CDR3 reads CASSRGQGFNSGTGELFF. The CDR3 DNA reads TGTGCCAGCAGCCGGGGACAGGGTTTCAACTCGGGCACCGGGGAGCTGTTTTTT.

The chain joins TRBV30 to TRBJ2-1; 11 bases align to TRBD2. This CDR3 is built from 18 residues. V trimming: 0 bases; J trimming: 7 bases; junction bases outside the gene matches: 14. Per germline, CDR1 GTSNPN and CDR2 SVGIG (reference sequence). CDR3 loop: CAWSVPLSTSGSLNEQFF. CDR3 in DNA: TGTGCCTGGAGTGTACCCCTTTCCACTAGCGGGAGTTTGAATGAGCAGTTCTTC.

This chain joins TRBV18 and TRBJ1-2; the D is unclear. V shed 4 bases and J shed 1 base, with 19 bases lying between them. This CDR3 spans 17 amino acids. Germline-derived CDR1 and CDR2 are KGHSH and LQKENI. CDR3 protein: CASSLSSSDGNNYGYTF. CDR3 sequence (DNA): TGTGCCAGCTCACTGAGTTCGAGCGACGGAAATAACTATGGCTACACCTTC.

CDR3 loop: CASSPARGANTEAFF. CDR3 in DNA: TGTGCCAGCAGCCCCGCCCGCGGGGCGAACACTGAAGCTTTCTTT. V and J are TRBV27 and TRBJ1-1; D is perhaps TRBD1 (5 bases). The CDR3 totals 15 residues. Germline V lookup: CDR1 MNHEY, CDR2 SMNVEV (reference sequence). V lost 6 bases, J lost 1 base, and 15 bases lay in between.